Presented here are 32 T cell receptor beta chains from one specimen sequenced in a study of T cell responses to AZD1222 COVID-19 vaccine. Measured with immunoSEQ multiplex PCR; TCRdb has only the in-frame clones, and not every one. The sample shows more than 100,000 clones, 90% to 95% of them seen only once. Sequencing used peripheral blood, obtained on day 0 of AZD1222 vaccination. Receptor source: an adult in good health.

This chain uses TRBV21-1 with TRBJ2-2; TRBD2, the table's D call, was not compared with the DNA. TRBV21-1 constitutes a pseudogene. This CDR3 has 18 amino acids. The CDR3 loop reads CASSNGDASGPNTGELFF. As DNA, the CDR3 is TGTGCCAGCAGCAATGGGGACGCTAGCGGGCCGAACACCGGGGAGCTGTTTTTT.

This chain connects TRBV5-6 to TRBJ1-2; the D is unclear. CDR3 length: 15 residues. The V and J ends lost 4 bases and 5 bases respectively, with 18 bases between them. Germline values: CDR1 SGHDT, CDR2 YYEEEE. In DNA form, the CDR3 reads TGTGCCAGCAGCACCAGCCCCCCGGGGATATATGGCTACACCTTC. Amino acids: CASSTSPPGIYGYTF.

V gene TRBV5-6 combines with J gene TRBJ1-1, with D uncertain. CDR3 length: 13 amino acids. CDR1 SGHDT and CDR2 YYEEEE come from the germline V gene. Trimming stripped 0 bases from V and 10 bases from J, with 13 bases between. Here the CDR3 DNA reads TGTGCCAGCAGCTTGGGGTCCCTATTATTAGCTTTCTTT. Protein: CASSLGSLLLAFF.

The chain joins TRBV6-5 to TRBJ1-1; D is uncertain. Germline V gives CDR1 MNHEY, CDR2 SVGAGI. The CDR3 sequence is 13 residues long. Trimming took off 6 bases at V and 1 base at J, with 9 bases between the two ends. DNA for the CDR3: TGTGCCAGCAGCCGGCGGGGGAACACTGAAGCTTTCTTT. Protein sequence: CASSRRGNTEAFF.

This clone was detected only a few times. V is TRBV9 and J is TRBJ2-7; no definite D call. The ends were cut back, 3 bases at V and 3 bases at J, with 10 bases in the middle. The germline CDR1 and CDR2 sequences are SGDLS and YYNGEE. This CDR3 comprises 13 residues. In nucleotides, the CDR3 is TGTGCCAGCAGCGCAACTGGGCTCTACGAGCAGTACTTC. This codes for CASSATGLYEQYF.

The chain uses TRBV7-3 and TRBJ2-2; 9 bases agree with TRBD2. The CDR3 consists of 16 residues. V shed 4 bases and J 5 bases; nucleotides not matched to a gene: 8. Germline V gene sequence: CDR1 SGHTA, CDR2 FQGTGA. The CDR3 sequence: CASSSPLAGITGELFF. CDR3 DNA sequence: TGTGCCAGCAGCTCCCCGCTAGCGGGAATAACCGGGGAGCTGTTTTTT.

The gene calls are TRBV9 and TRBJ2-1, with D hard to call. V shed 0 bases and J shed 5 bases, with 12 bases lying between them. The CDR3 consists of 15 residues. From germline, CDR1 is SGDLS and CDR2 YYNGEE. DNA of the CDR3: TGTGCCAGCAGCGTAGCCCCCCGAAGCGACAATGAGCAGTTCTTC. The encoded protein is CASSVAPRSDNEQFF.

The chain is built from TRBV19 and TRBJ1-1; 8 bases match TRBD1. Germline CDR1 is LNHDA and CDR2 is SQIVND (reference sequence). V lost 5 bases and J lost 1; bases outside the gene matches: 15. The CDR3 is 18 residues long. CDR3 region: CASSADRGLNTGNTEAFF. The CDR3 nucleotides read TGTGCCAGTAGTGCCGACAGGGGATTAAACACAGGGAACACTGAAGCTTTCTTT.

V usage is TRBV7-3 and J usage is TRBJ1-2; 8 positions match TRBD1. CDR3 length: 13 amino acids. CDR1 and CDR2 (germline): SGHTA, FQGTGA. The V and J ends lost 5 bases and 4 bases, in that order; junction bases with no gene match: 3. This chain's CDR3 is CASSPGQGYGYTF. The CDR3 DNA reads as TGTGCCAGCAGCCCCGGACAGGGCTATGGCTACACCTTC.

This clone was recorded only once. V is TRBV7-3 and J is TRBJ2-1, with 7 bases identical to TRBD1. Germline V lookup: CDR1 SGHTA, CDR2 FQGTGA. The CDR3 has 11 amino acids. J was trimmed by 10 bases and V by 6 bases; bases with no gene match: 3. CDR3: CASREQGEQFF. CDR3 DNA sequence: TGTGCCAGCAGGGAACAGGGGGAGCAGTTCTTC.

The chain combines TRBV6-5 with TRBJ2-3; tentative D call: TRBD2 (5 bases). Trimming left V 4 bases short and J 3 bases short, with 5 bases between. The CDR3 is 12 amino acids. Germline loops: CDR1 MNHEY, CDR2 SVGAGI. CDR3 in amino acids: CASSSGTDTQYF. CDR3 sequence (DNA): TGTGCCAGCAGTTCGGGGACAGATACGCAGTATTTT.

This sequence joins TRBV4-2 and TRBJ2-7; TRBD2 matches at 7 bases. Germline V gives CDR1 LGHNA, CDR2 YNFKEQ. The length of the CDR3 is 14 residues. The ends lost 5 bases at V and 1 base at J; junction bases unmatched: 5. The DNA for the CDR3 is TGTGCCAGCAGCGTACAGCGGGGATCCTACGAGCAGTACTTC. As protein: CASSVQRGSYEQYF.

The V gene is TRBV4-2, the J gene TRBJ2-1; 8 bases agree with TRBD2. V shed 4 bases, J shed 7 bases, and the junction held 9 bases outside the gene matches. This CDR3 has 15 amino acids. Germline CDR1 and CDR2: LGHNA and YNFKEQ. CDR3 nucleotides: TGTGCCAGCAGCCCTCGTCGAGCGGGAGTGAATGAGCAGTTCTTC. Translating gives CASSPRRAGVNEQFF.

This clone was seen a single time. V usage is TRBV27 and J usage is TRBJ1-2; a possible D gene is TRBD1 (5 bases). The CDR3 covers 15 residues. Per germline, CDR1 MNHEY and CDR2 SMNVEV (reference sequence). The germline V and J ends were trimmed by 6 bases and 5 bases, with 19 bases remaining between them. CDR3 bases: TGTGCCAGCAGGAAAAGTGGGGTTCAGGGATATGGCTACACCTTC. Translating it yields CASRKSGVQGYGYTF.

CDR3 in DNA: TGCGCCAGCAGCCAAGATGGGACAGGGAAAAATCAGCCCCAGCATTTT. Amino acids: CASSQDGTGKNQPQHF. The rearrangement links TRBV4-3 to TRBJ1-5; 9 positions agree with TRBD1. CDR3 length: 16 amino acids. V trimming: 0 bases; J trimming: 4 bases; junction bases outside the gene matches: 4. CDR1 is LGHNA, CDR2 YSLEER, per germline.

The chain links TRBV27 to TRBJ2-1, with TRBD2 identical over 13 bases. From germline, CDR1 is MNHEY and CDR2 SMNVEV (reference sequence). J gave up 11 bases and V 5 bases, and 12 bases lay outside the gene matches. The CDR3 is made up of 16 amino acids. CDR3 region: CASSPFPTSGGDKQFF. The CDR3 DNA is TGTGCCAGCAGTCCCTTTCCAACTAGCGGGGGGGACAAGCAGTTCTTC.

The chain has TRBV9 and TRBJ2-1, with 13 nucleotides matching TRBD2. Germline V gives CDR1 SGDLS, CDR2 YYNGEE. The CDR3 sequence is 17 residues long. The ends lost 2 bases at V and 8 bases at J; junction bases unmatched: 10. CDR3 amino acids: CASSVPTSGRAPDEQFF. DNA for the CDR3: TGTGCCAGCAGCGTCCCAACTAGCGGGAGGGCCCCGGATGAGCAGTTCTTC.

The V and J genes are TRBV4-1 and TRBJ1-5; perhaps TRBD1 as D (5 bases). Germline CDR1 and CDR2: MGHRA and YSYEKL. Trimming cost V 2 bases and J 2 bases, with 16 bases left between them. This CDR3 has 17 amino acids. The CDR3 protein is CASSQFSPGPGNQPQHF. The CDR3 DNA follows: TGCGCCAGCAGCCAATTTTCCCCGGGACCGGGCAATCAGCCCCAGCATTTT.

The chain couples TRBV30 to TRBJ1-1; possibly TRBD1 for D (5 bases). The CDR3 sequence is 13 residues long. Germline V gene data show CDR1 as GTSNPN and CDR2 as SVGIG (reference sequence). Trimming shortened V by 4 bases and J by 2 bases, and 11 bases separated the two germline ends. The CDR3 DNA is TGTGCCTGGACCAAGACAGCCAACACTGAAGCTTTCTTT. It is translated as CAWTKTANTEAFF.

The chain uses TRBV6-2 or TRBV6-3 and TRBJ2-3; TRBD2 agrees at 9 bases. With 2 bases clipped from V and 6 bases from J, the junction kept 6 bases outside the gene matches. The CDR3 runs 15 residues. Germline CDR1 reads MNHEY; CDR2 reads SVGEGT. The CDR3 sequence: CASSYAGGPTDTQYF. CDR3 DNA sequence: TGTGCCAGCAGTTACGCGGGGGGGCCTACGGATACGCAGTATTTT.

The chain links TRBV19 to TRBJ1-1; no clear D gene. Trimming removed 6 bases from V and 2 bases from J, with 16 bases in between. The germline V gene encodes CDR1 LNHDA and CDR2 SQIVND (reference sequence). The CDR3 has 15 amino acids. CDR3 sequence: CASRWEGGENTEAFF. The CDR3 DNA reads TGTGCCAGTAGGTGGGAGGGTGGCGAAAACACTGAAGCTTTCTTT.

The V and J genes are TRBV19 and TRBJ2-7; D might be TRBD2 (5 bases). Between the trimmed V and J ends, which lost 9 bases and 0 bases, there was a span of 15 bases. The CDR3 has 14 amino acids. Looked up from germline, CDR1 is LNHDA and CDR2 is SQIVND (reference sequence). CDR3 in amino acids: CASPRGLSSYEQYF. DNA of the CDR3: TGTGCCAGCCCTCGGGGTCTTAGCTCCTACGAGCAGTACTTC.

The V and J genes are TRBV5-6 and TRBJ1-3; 7 bases are shared with TRBD1. Losses at the gene ends were 4 bases for V and 3 bases for J; bases not matched to a gene: 1. The CDR3 contains 13 residues. Germline values: CDR1 SGHDT, CDR2 YYEEEE. CDR3: CASSDRDGNTIYF. In DNA form, the CDR3 reads TGTGCCAGCAGCGACAGGGATGGAAACACCATATATTTT.

The chain is built from TRBV5-4 and TRBJ1-1; D is unresolved. This CDR3 contains 14 residues. CDR1 is SGHNT, CDR2 YYREEE, per germline (reference sequence). V lost 1 base and J 4 bases, leaving 11 bases between the germline ends. This CDR3 is CASSLWQAGTEAFF. CDR3 nucleotide sequence: TGTGCCAGCAGCTTGTGGCAGGCTGGCACTGAAGCTTTCTTT.

V and J are TRBV5-1 and TRBJ1-6; D call uncertain. Germline V gene sequence: CDR1 SGHRS, CDR2 YFSETQ. Deletions cut 0 bases from V and 9 bases from J, with 13 bases between. The CDR3 spans 15 residues. CDR3 sequence: CASSLDGLGVSPLHF. For the CDR3, the DNA is TGCGCCAGCAGCTTGGACGGCCTAGGAGTTTCACCCCTCCACTTT.

The chain links TRBV10-3 to TRBJ1-1; 7 nucleotides align to TRBD1. Germline V gene sequence: CDR1 ENHRY, CDR2 SYGVKD. The junction had 9 bases not matched to a gene; V was cut back by 3 bases and J by 5 bases. This CDR3 contains 15 residues. The CDR3 protein is CAISDNRGGRTEAFF. The CDR3 bases are TGTGCCATCAGTGACAACAGGGGAGGAAGGACTGAAGCTTTCTTT.

The V gene is TRBV18, the J gene TRBJ2-6, with 7 nucleotides matching TRBD1. Germline trimming cut 5 bases from V and 4 bases from J; bases unmatched to any gene: 5. Germline V gene data show CDR1 as KGHSH and CDR2 as LQKENI. This CDR3 comprises 15 residues. The CDR3 spells CASSENRGGANVLTF. In DNA form, the CDR3 reads TGTGCCAGCTCAGAGAACAGGGGAGGGGCCAACGTCCTGACTTTC.

V is TRBV7-6 and J is TRBJ2-2, with D perhaps TRBD2 (6 bases). Trimming stripped 5 bases from V and 4 bases from J, with 14 bases between. The CDR3 covers 15 residues. CDR1 is SGHVS and CDR2 is FNYEAQ in the germline V gene. CDR3 in amino acids: CASSRMGRGTGELFF. CDR3 sequence (DNA): TGTGCCAGCAGCCGAATGGGGCGGGGCACCGGGGAGCTGTTTTTT.

The chain has TRBV28 and TRBJ2-7; TRBD2 agrees at 11 bases. There are 15 residues in the CDR3. V lost 4 bases and J lost 3; bases outside the gene matches: 5. CDR1 is MDHEN, CDR2 SYDVKM, per germline. As DNA, the CDR3 is TGTGCCAGCAGTTCCCCCGGGACTAGCGGCTACGAGCAGTACTTC. Translation: CASSSPGTSGYEQYF.

The chain carries TRBV14 and TRBJ2-7; D gene unclear. Germline V gene sequence: CDR1 SGHDN, CDR2 FVKESK. This CDR3 spans 13 amino acids. The V and J ends lost 1 base and 5 bases respectively, with 9 bases between them. The CDR3 here is CASSQVTFHEQYF. CDR3 in DNA: TGTGCCAGCAGCCAAGTTACTTTCCACGAGCAGTACTTC.

V gene TRBV25-1 combines with J gene TRBJ1-1, with D tentatively TRBD1 (5 bases). Germline V gene lookup returns CDR1 MGHDK and CDR2 SYGVNS. This CDR3 region has 14 residues. Between the trimmed V and J ends, which lost 2 bases and 6 bases, there was a span of 13 bases. This CDR3 is CASSEGGWSAEAFF. In DNA, the CDR3 is TGTGCCAGCAGTGAAGGGGGGTGGTCGGCTGAAGCTTTCTTT.

This chain links TRBV7-4 with TRBJ2-7; 11 positions match TRBD1. V lost 4 bases to trimming and J lost 2 bases; unmatched junction nucleotides: 10. Germline CDR1 SGHVT, CDR2 SQSDAQ. The CDR3 covers 17 residues. CDR3 sequence: CASSYDRDRGYTYEQYF. As DNA, the CDR3 is TGTGCCAGCAGCTATGACCGGGACAGGGGGTATACCTACGAGCAGTACTTC.